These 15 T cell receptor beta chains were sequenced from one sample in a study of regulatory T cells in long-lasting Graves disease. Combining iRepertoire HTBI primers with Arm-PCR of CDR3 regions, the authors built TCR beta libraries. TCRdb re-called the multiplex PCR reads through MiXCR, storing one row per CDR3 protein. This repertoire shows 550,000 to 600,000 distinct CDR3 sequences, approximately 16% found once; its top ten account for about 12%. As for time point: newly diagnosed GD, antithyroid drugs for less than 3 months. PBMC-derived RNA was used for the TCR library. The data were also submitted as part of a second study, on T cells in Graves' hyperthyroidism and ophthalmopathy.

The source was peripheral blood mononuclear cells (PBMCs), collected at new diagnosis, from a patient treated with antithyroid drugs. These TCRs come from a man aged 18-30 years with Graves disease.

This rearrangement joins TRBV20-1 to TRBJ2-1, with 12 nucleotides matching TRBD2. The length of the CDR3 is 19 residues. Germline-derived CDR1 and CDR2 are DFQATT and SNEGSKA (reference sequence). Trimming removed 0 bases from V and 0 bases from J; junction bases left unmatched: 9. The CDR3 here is CSARDRALTSGSSYNEQFF. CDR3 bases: TGCAGTGCTAGAGATCGGGCCCTGACTAGCGGGAGCTCCTACAATGAGCAGTTCTTC.

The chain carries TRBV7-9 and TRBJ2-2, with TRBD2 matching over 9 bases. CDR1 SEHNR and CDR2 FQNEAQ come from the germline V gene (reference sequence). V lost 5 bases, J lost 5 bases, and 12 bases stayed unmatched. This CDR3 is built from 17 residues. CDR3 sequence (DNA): TGTGCCAGCAGCCCCCGAGGAGCGGGAGGAAGGACCGGGGAGCTGTTTTTT. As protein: CASSPRGAGGRTGELFF. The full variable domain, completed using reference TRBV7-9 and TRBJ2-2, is DTGVSQNPRHKITKRGQNVTFRCDPISEHNRLYWYRQTLGQGPEFLTYFQNEAQLEKSRLLSDRFSAERPKGSFSTLEIQRTEQGDSAMYLCASSPRGAGGRTGELFFGEGSRLTVL.

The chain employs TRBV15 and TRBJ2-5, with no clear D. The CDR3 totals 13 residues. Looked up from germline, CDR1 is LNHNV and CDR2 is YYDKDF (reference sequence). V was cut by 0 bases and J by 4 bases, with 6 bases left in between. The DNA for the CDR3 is TGTGCCACCAGCAGAGATATTGGAGAGACCCAGTACTTC. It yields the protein CATSRDIGETQYF.

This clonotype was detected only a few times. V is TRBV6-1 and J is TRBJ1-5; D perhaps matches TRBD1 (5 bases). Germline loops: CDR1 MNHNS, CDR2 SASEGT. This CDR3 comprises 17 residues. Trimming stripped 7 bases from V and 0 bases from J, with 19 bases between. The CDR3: CASTPPIQGTSNQPQHF. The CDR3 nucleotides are TGTGCCAGCACCCCACCTATCCAGGGAACTAGCAATCAGCCCCAGCATTTT.

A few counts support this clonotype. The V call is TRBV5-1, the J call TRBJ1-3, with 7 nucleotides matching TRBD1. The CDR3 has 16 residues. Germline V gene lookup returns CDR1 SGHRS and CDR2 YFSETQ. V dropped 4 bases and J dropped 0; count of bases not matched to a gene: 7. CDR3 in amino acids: CASSHGQESSGNTIYF. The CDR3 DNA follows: TGCGCCAGCAGCCATGGACAGGAGAGCTCTGGAAACACCATATATTTT. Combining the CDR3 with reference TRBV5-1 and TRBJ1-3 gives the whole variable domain KAGVTQTPRYLIKTRGQQVTLSCSPISGHRSVSWYQQTPGQGLQFLFEYFSETQRNKGNFPGRFSGRQFSNSRSEMNVSTLELGDSALYLCASSHGQESSGNTIYFGEGSWLTVV.

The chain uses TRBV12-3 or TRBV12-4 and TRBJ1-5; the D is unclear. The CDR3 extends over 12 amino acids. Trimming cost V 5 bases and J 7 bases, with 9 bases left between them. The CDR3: CASSMPAQPQHF. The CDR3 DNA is TGTGCCAGCAGTATGCCGGCCCAGCCCCAGCATTTT.

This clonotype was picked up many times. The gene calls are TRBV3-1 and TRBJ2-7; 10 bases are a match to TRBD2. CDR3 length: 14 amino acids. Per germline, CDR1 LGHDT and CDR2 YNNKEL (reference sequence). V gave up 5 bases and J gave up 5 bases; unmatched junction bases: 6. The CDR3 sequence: CASSKGLALDEQYF. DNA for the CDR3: TGTGCCAGCAGCAAGGGACTAGCGCTCGACGAGCAGTACTTC.

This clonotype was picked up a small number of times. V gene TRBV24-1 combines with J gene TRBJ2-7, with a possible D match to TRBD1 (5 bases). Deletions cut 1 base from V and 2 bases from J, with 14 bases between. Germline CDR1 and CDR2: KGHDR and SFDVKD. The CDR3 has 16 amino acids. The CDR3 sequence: CATSDFTLDTTYEQYF. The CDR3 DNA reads TGTGCCACCAGTGATTTTACGTTGGACACCACCTACGAGCAGTACTTC.

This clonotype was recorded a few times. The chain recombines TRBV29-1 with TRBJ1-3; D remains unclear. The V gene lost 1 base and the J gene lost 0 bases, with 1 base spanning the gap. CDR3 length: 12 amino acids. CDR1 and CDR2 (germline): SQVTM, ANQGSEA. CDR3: CSVEGSGNTIYF. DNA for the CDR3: TGCAGCGTTGAAGGCTCTGGAAACACCATATATTTT.

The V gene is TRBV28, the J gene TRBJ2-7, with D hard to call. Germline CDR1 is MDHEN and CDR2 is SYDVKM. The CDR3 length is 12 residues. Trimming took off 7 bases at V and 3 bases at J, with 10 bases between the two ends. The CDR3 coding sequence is TGTGCCAGCAACGGGCGTCTCTACGAGCAGTACTTC. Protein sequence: CASNGRLYEQYF.

CDR3 DNA sequence: TGTGCCTGGTTTCCTTTGAGGGACTATACCTACGAGCAGTACTTC. This encodes CAWFPLRDYTYEQYF. The V gene is TRBV30, the J gene TRBJ2-7; 7 positions agree with TRBD2. V dropped 5 bases and J dropped 2; count of bases not matched to a gene: 12. This CDR3 has 15 residues. Per germline, CDR1 GTSNPN and CDR2 SVGIG (reference sequence). The variable domain in full, completed from reference TRBV30 and TRBJ2-7, reads SQTIHQWPATLVQPVGSPLSLECTVEGTSNPNLYWYRQAAGRGLQLLFYSVGIGQISSEVPQNLSASRPQDRQFILSSKKLLLSDSGFYLCAWFPLRDYTYEQYFGPGTRLTVT.

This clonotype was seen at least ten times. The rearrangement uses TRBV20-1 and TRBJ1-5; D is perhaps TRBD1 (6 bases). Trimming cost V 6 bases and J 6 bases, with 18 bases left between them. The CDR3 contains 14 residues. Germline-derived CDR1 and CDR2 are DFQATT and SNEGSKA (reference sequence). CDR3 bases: TGCAGTGCCGAGGGGGGCACAGGGTTTCAGCCCCAGCATTTT. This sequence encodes CSAEGGTGFQPQHF.

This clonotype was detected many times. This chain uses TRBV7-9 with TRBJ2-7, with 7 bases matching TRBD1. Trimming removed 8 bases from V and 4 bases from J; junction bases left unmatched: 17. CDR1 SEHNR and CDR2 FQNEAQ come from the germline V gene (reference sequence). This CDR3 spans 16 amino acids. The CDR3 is CASAHRDGTAQYEQYF. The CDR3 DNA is TGTGCCAGCGCACACCGGGATGGGACAGCTCAATACGAGCAGTACTTC.

CDR3 sequence reads: CASSRDRKTLGLFF. The DNA for the CDR3 is TGTGCCAGCAGTCGGGACCGAAAAACCTTAGGACTGTTTTTT. This chain joins TRBV6-1 and TRBJ1-4; tentatively, D is TRBD1 (5 bases). This CDR3 has 14 amino acids. CDR1 MNHNS and CDR2 SASEGT come from the germline V gene. Trimming shortened V by 5 bases and J by 13 bases, and 20 bases separated the two germline ends.

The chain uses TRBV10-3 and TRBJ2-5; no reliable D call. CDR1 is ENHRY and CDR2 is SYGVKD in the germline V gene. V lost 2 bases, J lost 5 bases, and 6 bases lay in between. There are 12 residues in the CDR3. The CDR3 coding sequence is TGTGCCATCAGTGAGGTGTCGGAGACCCAGTACTTC. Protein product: CAISEVSETQYF.